This entry lists 14 T cell receptor beta chains sequenced from one sample in a study of regulatory T cells in long-lasting Graves disease. Time point denoted: newly diagnosed GD, antithyroid drugs for less than 3 months. PBMC-extracted RNA yielded the TCR library. Assembly of TCR beta libraries relied on iRepertoire HTBI primers together with Arm-PCR of CDR3 regions. TCRdb redid the calling of the multiplex PCR reads with MiXCR, one entry per CDR3 protein. The table shows roughly 420,000 distinct CDR3 sequences, with less than 20% occurring only once. The starting material was peripheral blood mononuclear cells (PBMCs), obtained at new diagnosis, from a patient treated with antithyroid drugs. All receptors come from a female donor with Graves disease.

There are a few counts of this clonotype. This chain joins TRBV5-4 and TRBJ1-2; D gene uncertain. Trimming pared 4 bases from V and 4 bases from J, leaving 17 bases between. Germline loops: CDR1 SGHNT, CDR2 YYREEE (reference sequence). The length of the CDR3 is 15 residues. CDR3 residues: CASSPDREEGYGYTF. The DNA of the CDR3 is TGTGCCAGCAGCCCCGATAGGGAGGAGGGCTATGGCTACACCTTC. The whole variable domain, filled in from reference TRBV5-4 and TRBJ1-2, reads ETGVTQSPTHLIKTRGQQVTLRCSSQSGHNTVSWYQQALGQGPQFIFQYYREEENGRGNFPPRFSGLQFPNYSSELNVNALELDDSALYLCASSPDREEGYGYTFGSGTRLTVV.

V gene TRBV27 combines with J gene TRBJ1-1, with 7 bases that match TRBD1. The CDR3 loop spans 14 amino acids. Germline V gives CDR1 MNHEY, CDR2 SMNVEV (reference sequence). J was trimmed by 1 base and V by 6 bases; bases with no gene match: 5. CDR3 DNA: TGTGCCAGCAGGAAGGGGGCGGGGAACACTGAAGCTTTCTTT. Amino acid sequence: CASRKGAGNTEAFF.

There are a few counts of this clonotype. The chain uses TRBV5-1 and TRBJ1-1; D is unclear. This CDR3 is built from 15 residues. The V gene's germline CDR1 is SGHRS and CDR2 YFSETQ. Trimming pared 0 bases from V and 6 bases from J, leaving 15 bases between. The CDR3 DNA follows: TGCGCCAGCAGCTTGGTGGAGGGAGGGTTGCCTGAAGCTTTCTTT. Protein sequence: CASSLVEGGLPEAFF.

The chain recombines TRBV6-2 or TRBV6-3 with TRBJ1-1; TRBD1 might be the D (5 bases). The CDR3 runs to 13 residues. Germline V CDR1 and CDR2: MNHEY, SVGEGT. Trimming took 7 bases from V and 1 from J, leaving 10 bases between them. The DNA of the CDR3 is TGTGCCAGCACTCGGGGCAGGAACACTGAAGCTTTCTTT. This translates into CASTRGRNTEAFF.

This clonotype occurred many times. The rearrangement links TRBV6-2 or TRBV6-3 to TRBJ1-1; TRBD1 aligns across 7 bases. CDR1 and CDR2 from the germline V gene are MNHEY and SVGEGT. After removal of 6 bases from V and 6 bases from J, the junction contained 16 bases not matched to a gene. The CDR3 is made up of 16 amino acids. This CDR3 reads CASRTGTAWKGAEAFF. The CDR3 DNA reads as TGTGCCAGCAGGACCGGGACAGCTTGGAAGGGGGCTGAAGCTTTCTTT.

In its sample, this clonotype was seen many times. The rearrangement uses TRBV30 and TRBJ2-3; D unresolved. Germline lookup yields CDR1 GTSNPN and CDR2 SVGIG (reference sequence). The V and J ends lost 2 bases and 4 bases respectively, with 10 bases between them. The CDR3 is 13 amino acids. The CDR3 reads CAWSSLASDTQYF. In nucleotides, the CDR3 is TGTGCCTGGAGTTCCTTAGCTTCAGATACGCAGTATTTT.

This clonotype was observed at least ten times. The chain is built from TRBV27 and TRBJ1-2; 9 bases are a match to TRBD1. Germline values: CDR1 MNHEY, CDR2 SMNVEV (reference sequence). This CDR3 is 15 amino acids long. V gave up 5 bases and J gave up 4 bases; unmatched junction bases: 8. The CDR3 loop reads CASSPTGTGPYGYTF. Here the CDR3 DNA reads TGTGCCAGCAGTCCGACCGGGACAGGGCCCTATGGCTACACCTTC.

This clonotype was counted ten times or more. This sequence joins TRBV28 and TRBJ1-2; D is unclear. The V end lost 2 bases, the J end lost 0 bases, and 13 bases lay between the germline ends. CDR3 length: 16 residues. The germline gives CDR1 MDHEN, CDR2 SYDVKM. In nucleotides, the CDR3 is TGTGCCAGCAGTTTAGTTCAGCCCACTTCTAACTATGGCTACACCTTC. It is translated as CASSLVQPTSNYGYTF.

This clonotype has at least ten counts. V usage is TRBV20-1 and J usage is TRBJ2-1, with 13 bases that match TRBD2. Germline V gene sequence: CDR1 DFQATT, CDR2 SNEGSKA (reference sequence). Trimming took 6 bases from V and 9 from J; bases not matched to a gene: 11. The CDR3 contains 15 residues. CDR3 region: CSARRTSGGQGEQFF. The CDR3, as DNA: TGCAGTGCCAGAAGGACTAGCGGGGGCCAGGGTGAGCAGTTCTTC.

V is TRBV24-1 and J is TRBJ2-1; a possible D gene is TRBD1 (6 bases). Trimming cost V 3 bases and J 0 bases, with 17 bases left between them. Germline V gene sequence: CDR1 KGHDR, CDR2 SFDVKD. The CDR3 runs 18 residues. The CDR3 region is CATSDKTGTESSYNEQFF. For the CDR3, the DNA is TGTGCCACCAGTGATAAGACAGGTACCGAAAGCTCCTACAATGAGCAGTTCTTC.

Ten or more counts support this clonotype. The gene calls are TRBV12-3 or TRBV12-4 and TRBJ2-2; D may correspond to TRBD1 or TRBD2 (5 bases each). The CDR3 runs to 11 residues. V was trimmed by 7 bases and J by 6 bases, leaving 6 bases between them. The CDR3 nucleotides are TGTGCCAGCATGGGGGCCGGGGAGCTGTTTTTT. Its protein product is CASMGAGELFF.

The rearrangement links TRBV6-2 or TRBV6-3 to TRBJ1-4; no clear D gene. The length of the CDR3 is 14 residues. Trimming removed 10 bases at V and 0 bases at J, with 12 bases between. In germline, CDR1 is MNHEY, CDR2 SVGEGT. The CDR3: CATKILPTNEKLFF. The CDR3 region has the DNA TGTGCCACCAAGATCCTTCCAACTAATGAAAAACTGTTTTTT.

This clonotype was recorded at least ten times. V is TRBV3-1 and J is TRBJ1-2; D unclear. The CDR3 sequence is 14 residues long. The ends were cut back, 4 bases at V and 4 bases at J, with 13 bases in the middle. Looked up from germline, CDR1 is LGHDT and CDR2 is YNNKEL (reference sequence). CDR3 residues: CASSPREGSYGYTF. CDR3 nucleotides: TGTGCCAGCAGCCCCCGGGAGGGAAGCTATGGCTACACCTTC.

This clonotype was recorded many times. The chain is built from TRBV6-1 and TRBJ2-3, with D possibly TRBD2 on 5 matching bases. Germline loops: CDR1 MNHNS, CDR2 SASEGT. V was cut by 7 bases and J by 4 bases, with 18 bases left in between. This CDR3 region has 15 residues. The chain's CDR3 is CASKRSQNSADTQYF. As DNA, the CDR3 is TGTGCCAGCAAGCGGTCCCAAAATTCCGCAGATACGCAGTATTTT.